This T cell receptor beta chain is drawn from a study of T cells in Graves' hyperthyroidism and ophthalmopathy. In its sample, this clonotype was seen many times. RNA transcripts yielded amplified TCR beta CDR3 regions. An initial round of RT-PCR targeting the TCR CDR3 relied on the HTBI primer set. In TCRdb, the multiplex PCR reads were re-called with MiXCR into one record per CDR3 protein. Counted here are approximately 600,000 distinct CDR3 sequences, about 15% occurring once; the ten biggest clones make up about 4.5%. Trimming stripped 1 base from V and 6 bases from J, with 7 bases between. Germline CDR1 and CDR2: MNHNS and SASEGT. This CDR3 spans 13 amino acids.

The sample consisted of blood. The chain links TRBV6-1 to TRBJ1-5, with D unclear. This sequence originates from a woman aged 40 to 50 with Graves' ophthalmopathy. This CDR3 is CASSEVPGQPQHF. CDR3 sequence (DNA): TGTGCCAGCAGTGAAGTCCCCGGTCAGCCCCAGCATTTT.